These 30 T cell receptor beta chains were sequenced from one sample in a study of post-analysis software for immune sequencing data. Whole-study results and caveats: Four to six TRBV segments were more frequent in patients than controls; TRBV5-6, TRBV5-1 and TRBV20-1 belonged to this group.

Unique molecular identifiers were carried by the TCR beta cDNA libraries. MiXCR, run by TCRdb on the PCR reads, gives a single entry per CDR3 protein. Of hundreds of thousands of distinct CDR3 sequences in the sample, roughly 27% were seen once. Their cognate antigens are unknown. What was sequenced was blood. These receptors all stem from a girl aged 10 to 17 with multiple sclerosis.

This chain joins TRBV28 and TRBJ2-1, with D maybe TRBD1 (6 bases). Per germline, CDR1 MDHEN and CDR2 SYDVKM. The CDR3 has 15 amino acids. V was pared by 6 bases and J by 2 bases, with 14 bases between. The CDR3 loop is CASRTGLDPYNEQFF. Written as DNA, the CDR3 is TGTGCCAGCAGAACAGGGTTAGACCCCTACAATGAGCAGTTCTTC.

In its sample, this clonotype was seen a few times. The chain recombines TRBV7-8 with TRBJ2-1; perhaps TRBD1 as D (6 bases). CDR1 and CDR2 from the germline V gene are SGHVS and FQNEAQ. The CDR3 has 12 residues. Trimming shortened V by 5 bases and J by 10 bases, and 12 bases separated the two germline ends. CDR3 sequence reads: CASSPSQGEQFF. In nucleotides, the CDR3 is TGTGCCAGCAGCCCCTCTCAGGGGGAGCAGTTCTTC.

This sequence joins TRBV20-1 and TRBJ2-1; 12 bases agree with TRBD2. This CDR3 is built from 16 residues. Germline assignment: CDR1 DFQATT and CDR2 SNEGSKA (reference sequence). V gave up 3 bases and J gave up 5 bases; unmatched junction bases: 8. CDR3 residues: CSASSFRTSGDNEQFF. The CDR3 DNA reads TGCAGTGCTAGCTCCTTCCGGACTAGCGGGGACAATGAGCAGTTCTTC.

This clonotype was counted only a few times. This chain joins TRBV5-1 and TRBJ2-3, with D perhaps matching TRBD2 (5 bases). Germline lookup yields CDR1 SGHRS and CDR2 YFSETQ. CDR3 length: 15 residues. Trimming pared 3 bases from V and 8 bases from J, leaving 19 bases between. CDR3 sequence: CASSSGSPGDITQYF. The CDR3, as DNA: TGCGCCAGCAGCTCCGGGTCCCCCGGGGATATTACGCAGTATTTT.

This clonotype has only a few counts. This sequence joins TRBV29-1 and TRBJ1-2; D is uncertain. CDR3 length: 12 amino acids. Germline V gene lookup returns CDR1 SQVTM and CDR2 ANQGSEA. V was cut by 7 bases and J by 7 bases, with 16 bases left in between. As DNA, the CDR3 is TGCAGCGCCGACCGGGGAGGCGGTGGCTACACCTTC. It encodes CSADRGGGGYTF.

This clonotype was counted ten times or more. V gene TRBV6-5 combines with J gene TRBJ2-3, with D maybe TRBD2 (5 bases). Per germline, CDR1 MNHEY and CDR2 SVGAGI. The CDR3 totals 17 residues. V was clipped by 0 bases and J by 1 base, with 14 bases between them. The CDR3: CASSYSTGKSGTDTQYF. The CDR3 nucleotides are TGTGCCAGCAGTTACTCGACGGGGAAGTCTGGCACAGATACGCAGTATTTT.

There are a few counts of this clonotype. The chain's CDR3 is CASSLRGTPNQPQHF. DNA for the CDR3: TGCGCCAGCAGCTTAAGGGGGACCCCAAATCAGCCCCAGCATTTT. The rearrangement uses TRBV5-1 and TRBJ1-5; possible D gene TRBD1, 6 bases. CDR3 length equals 15 residues. The ends were cut back, 2 bases at V and 4 bases at J, with 13 bases in the middle. Per the germline V gene, CDR1 is SGHRS and CDR2 is YFSETQ.

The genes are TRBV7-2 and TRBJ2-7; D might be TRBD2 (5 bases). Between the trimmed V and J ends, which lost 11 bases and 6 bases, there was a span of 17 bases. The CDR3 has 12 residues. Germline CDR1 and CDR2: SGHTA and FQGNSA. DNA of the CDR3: TGTGCCTCAGGAGGCAGGCAACGCGAGCAGTACTTC. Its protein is CASGGRQREQYF.

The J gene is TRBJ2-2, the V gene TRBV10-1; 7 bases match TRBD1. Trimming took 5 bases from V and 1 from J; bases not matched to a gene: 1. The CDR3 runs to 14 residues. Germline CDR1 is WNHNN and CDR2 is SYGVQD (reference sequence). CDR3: CASSRDRNTGELFF. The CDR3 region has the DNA TGCGCCAGCAGTAGGGACAGGAACACCGGGGAGCTGTTTTTT.

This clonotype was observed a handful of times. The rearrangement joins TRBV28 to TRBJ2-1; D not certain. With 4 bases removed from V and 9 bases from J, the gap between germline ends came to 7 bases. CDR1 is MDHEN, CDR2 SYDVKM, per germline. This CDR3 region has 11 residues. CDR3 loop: CASSSRSEQFF. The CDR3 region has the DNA TGTGCCAGCAGTTCCCGTTCTGAGCAGTTCTTC.

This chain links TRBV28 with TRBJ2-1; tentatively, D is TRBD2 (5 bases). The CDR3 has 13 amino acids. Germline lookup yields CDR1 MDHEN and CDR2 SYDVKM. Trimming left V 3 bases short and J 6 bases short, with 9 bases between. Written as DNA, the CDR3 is TGTGCCAGCAGTTTCTTCCGGGGCAATGAGCAGTTCTTC. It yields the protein CASSFFRGNEQFF.

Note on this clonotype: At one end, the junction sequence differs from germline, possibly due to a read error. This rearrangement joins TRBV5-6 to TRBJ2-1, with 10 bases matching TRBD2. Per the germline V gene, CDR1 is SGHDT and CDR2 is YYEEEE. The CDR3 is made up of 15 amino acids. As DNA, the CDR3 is TGTGCCGGCAGCCCCGGGACTAGCGTCTACAGTGAGCAGTTCTTC. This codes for CAGSPGTSVYSEQFF.

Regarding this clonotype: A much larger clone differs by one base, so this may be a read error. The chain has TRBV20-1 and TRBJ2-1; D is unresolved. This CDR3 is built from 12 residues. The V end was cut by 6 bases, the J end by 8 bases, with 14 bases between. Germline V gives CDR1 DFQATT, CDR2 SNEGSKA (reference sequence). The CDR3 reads CSAPGFEDEQFF. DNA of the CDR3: TGCAGTGCCCCCGGATTTGAAGATGAGCAGTTCTTC.

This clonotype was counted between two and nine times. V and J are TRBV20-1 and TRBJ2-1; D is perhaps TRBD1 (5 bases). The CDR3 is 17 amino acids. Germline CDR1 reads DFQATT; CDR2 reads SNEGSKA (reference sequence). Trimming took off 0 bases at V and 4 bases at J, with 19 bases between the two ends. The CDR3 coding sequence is TGCAGTGCTAGAGACGCGCCCCCCTTCTACAGGTACAATGAGCAGTTCTTC. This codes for CSARDAPPFYRYNEQFF.

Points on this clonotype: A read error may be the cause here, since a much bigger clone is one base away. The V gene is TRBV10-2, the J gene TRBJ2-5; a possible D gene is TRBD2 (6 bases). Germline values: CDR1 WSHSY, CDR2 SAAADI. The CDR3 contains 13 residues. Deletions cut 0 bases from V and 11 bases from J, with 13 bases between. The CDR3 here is CASSESIAREQYF. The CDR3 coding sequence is TGCGCCAGCAGTGAGTCGATAGCCCGGGAGCAGTACTTC.

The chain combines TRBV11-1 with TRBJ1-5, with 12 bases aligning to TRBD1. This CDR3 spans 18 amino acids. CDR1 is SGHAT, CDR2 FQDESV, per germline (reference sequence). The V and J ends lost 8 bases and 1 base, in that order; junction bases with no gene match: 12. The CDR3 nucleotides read TGTGCCAGCGGAAGGGACAGGGGGCGTCTTGTGAGCAATCAGCCCCAGCATTTT. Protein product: CASGRDRGRLVSNQPQHF.

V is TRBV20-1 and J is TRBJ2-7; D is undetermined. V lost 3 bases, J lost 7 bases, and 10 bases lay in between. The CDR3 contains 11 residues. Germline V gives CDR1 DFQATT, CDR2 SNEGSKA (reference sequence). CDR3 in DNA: TGCAGTGCTAGTTTGGCGGAAGAGCAGTACTTC. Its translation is CSASLAEEQYF.

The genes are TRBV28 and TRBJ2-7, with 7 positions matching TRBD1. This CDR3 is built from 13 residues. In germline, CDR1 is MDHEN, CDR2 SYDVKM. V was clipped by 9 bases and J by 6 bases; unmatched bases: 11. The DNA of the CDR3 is TGTGCCAGTAATGGGGACAGTTGGTGCGAGCAGTACTTC. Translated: CASNGDSWCEQYF.

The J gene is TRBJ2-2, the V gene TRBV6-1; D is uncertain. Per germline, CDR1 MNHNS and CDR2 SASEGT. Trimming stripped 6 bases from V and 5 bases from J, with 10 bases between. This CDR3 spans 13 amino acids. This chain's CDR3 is CASRVTPTGELFF. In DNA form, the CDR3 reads TGTGCCAGCAGGGTAACACCGACCGGGGAGCTGTTTTTT.

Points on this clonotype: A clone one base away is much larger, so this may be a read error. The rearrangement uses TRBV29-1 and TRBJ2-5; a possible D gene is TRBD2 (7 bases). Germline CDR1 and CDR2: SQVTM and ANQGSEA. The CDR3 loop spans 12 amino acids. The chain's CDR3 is CSSMRGGNEQYF. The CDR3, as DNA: TGCAGTTCCATGAGGGGGGGGAATGAGCAGTACTTC.

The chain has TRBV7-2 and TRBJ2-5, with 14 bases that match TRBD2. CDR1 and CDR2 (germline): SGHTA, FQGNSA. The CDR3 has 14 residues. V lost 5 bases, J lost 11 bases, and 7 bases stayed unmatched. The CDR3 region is CASSQGLAGVEQYF. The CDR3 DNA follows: TGTGCCAGCAGCCAGGGACTAGCGGGAGTGGAGCAGTACTTC.

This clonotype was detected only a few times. The DNA for the CDR3 is TGCGCCAGCAGCTTGGCCGAGGGGTATGAGCAGTTCTTC. Protein: CASSLAEGYEQFF. J is TRBJ2-1 and V is TRBV5-1; D could derive from TRBD1 or TRBD2 (5 bases each). Trimming took off 0 bases at V and 8 bases at J, with 9 bases between the two ends. In germline, CDR1 is SGHRS, CDR2 YFSETQ. The CDR3 loop spans 13 amino acids.

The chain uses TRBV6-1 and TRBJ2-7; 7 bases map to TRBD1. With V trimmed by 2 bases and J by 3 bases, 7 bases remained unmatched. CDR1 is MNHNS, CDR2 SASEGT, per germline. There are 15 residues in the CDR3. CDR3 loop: CASSERVTGSYEQYF. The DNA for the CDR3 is TGTGCCAGCAGTGAAAGGGTGACAGGGAGCTACGAGCAGTACTTC.

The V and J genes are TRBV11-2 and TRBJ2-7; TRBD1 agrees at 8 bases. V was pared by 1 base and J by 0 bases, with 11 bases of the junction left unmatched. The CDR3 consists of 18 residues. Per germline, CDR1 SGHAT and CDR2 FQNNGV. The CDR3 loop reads CASSLGPRRDRGSYEQYF. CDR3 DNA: TGTGCCAGCAGCTTAGGTCCGAGGAGAGACAGGGGCTCCTACGAGCAGTACTTC.

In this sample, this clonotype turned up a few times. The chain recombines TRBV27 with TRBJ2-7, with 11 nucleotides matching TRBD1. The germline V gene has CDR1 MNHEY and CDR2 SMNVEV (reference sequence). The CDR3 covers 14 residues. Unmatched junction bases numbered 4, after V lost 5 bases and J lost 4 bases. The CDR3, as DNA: TGTGCCAGCAGTCGGACAGGGGGCGCTTACGAGCAGTACTTC. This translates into CASSRTGGAYEQYF.

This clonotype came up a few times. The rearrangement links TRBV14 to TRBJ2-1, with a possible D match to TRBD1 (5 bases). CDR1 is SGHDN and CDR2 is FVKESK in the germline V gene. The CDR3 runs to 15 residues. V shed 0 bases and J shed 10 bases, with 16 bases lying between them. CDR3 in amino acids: CASSQDGVRVFEQFF. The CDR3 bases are TGTGCCAGCAGCCAAGATGGGGTCAGGGTATTCGAGCAGTTCTTC.

In nucleotides, the CDR3 is TGTGCCAGCAGCTGGGGAGCCGACAGGGTGAACACTGAAGCTTTCTTT. It translates to CASSWGADRVNTEAFF. V gene TRBV5-5 combines with J gene TRBJ1-1, with TRBD1 identical over 7 bases. Germline V gene data show CDR1 as SGHKS and CDR2 as YYEKEE (reference sequence). CDR3 length: 16 amino acids. With V trimmed by 3 bases and J by 0 bases, 8 bases remained unmatched.

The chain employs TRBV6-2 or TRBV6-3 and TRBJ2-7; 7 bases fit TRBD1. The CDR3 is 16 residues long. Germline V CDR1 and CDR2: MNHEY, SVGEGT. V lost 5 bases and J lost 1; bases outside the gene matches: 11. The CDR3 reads CASSGHTGTASYEQYF. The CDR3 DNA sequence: TGTGCCAGCAGTGGTCACACCGGGACAGCTTCCTACGAGCAGTACTTC.

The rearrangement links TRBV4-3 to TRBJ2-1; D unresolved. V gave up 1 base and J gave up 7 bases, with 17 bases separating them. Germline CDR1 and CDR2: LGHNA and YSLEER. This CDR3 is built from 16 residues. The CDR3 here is CASSQGPERPRNEQFF. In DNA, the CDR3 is TGCGCCAGCAGCCAAGGTCCGGAGCGCCCTAGGAATGAGCAGTTCTTC.

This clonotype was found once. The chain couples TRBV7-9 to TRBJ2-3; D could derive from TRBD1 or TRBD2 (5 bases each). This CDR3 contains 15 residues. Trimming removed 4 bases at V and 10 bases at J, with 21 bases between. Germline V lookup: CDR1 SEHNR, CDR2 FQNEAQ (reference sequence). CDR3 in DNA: TGTGCCAGCAGCTGGGACGGAAGAAAAGGGGATGCGCAGTATTTT. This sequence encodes CASSWDGRKGDAQYF.